The rows below give T cell receptor beta chains drawn from one sample of a study of cytomegalovirus exposure and HLA in healthy donors. TCRdb's table, derived via immunoSEQ multiplex PCR, lists solely in-frame clones and lacks some. Of 150,000 to 200,000 clones listed, under 85% are singletons. Sequences were obtained from PBMCs. These receptor sequences come from a man between 18 and 35 years old in good health and CMV-seronegative. Each CDR3 is given with its conserved first and last residue. D genes are given only for firm matches. A row's size may be missing; if present it is once, few, many or a size class.

v_call: TRBV7-3
cdr3_length: 13
clone_size: NA
d_call: NA
j_call: TRBJ1-1
cdr3_aa: CASSPGGDTEAFF
cdr3_nt: TGTGCCAGCAGCCCGGGGGGGGACACTGAAGCTTTCTTT

v_call: TRBV7-9
cdr3_length: 13
clone_size: NA
d_call: NA
j_call: TRBJ2-5
cdr3_aa: CASSPSVQETQYF
cdr3_nt: TGTGCCAGCAGCCCTAGCGTCCAAGAGACCCAGTACTTC

v_call: TRBV27
cdr3_length: 14
clone_size: NA
d_call: NA
j_call: TRBJ2-7
cdr3_aa: CASSLYPGNYEQYF
cdr3_nt: TGTGCCAGCAGTTTGTATCCAGGGAACTACGAGCAGTACTTC

v_call: TRBV5-4
cdr3_length: 15
clone_size: NA
d_call: TRBD2
j_call: TRBJ2-7
cdr3_aa: CASSPGLAGPYEQYF
cdr3_nt: TGTGCCAGCAGCCCGGGACTAGCGGGACCCTACGAGCAGTACTTC

v_call: TRBV28
cdr3_length: 16
clone_size: NA
d_call: TRBD2
j_call: TRBJ2-7
cdr3_aa: CASSQQSSGSSYEQYF
cdr3_nt: TGTGCCAGCAGTCAACAATCTAGCGGGAGCTCCTACGAGCAGTACTTC

v_call: TRBV10-3
cdr3_length: 13
clone_size: once
d_call: TRBD1
j_call: TRBJ1-5
cdr3_aa: CAIRDRDNQPQHF
cdr3_nt: TGTGCCATCCGCGACAGGGATAATCAGCCCCAGCATTTT

v_call: TRBV4-1
cdr3_length: 14
clone_size: NA
d_call: NA
j_call: TRBJ2-7
cdr3_aa: CASSDAVGGYEQYF
cdr3_nt: TGCGCCAGCAGTGACGCTGTGGGGGGCTACGAGCAGTACTTC

v_call: TRBV5-1
cdr3_length: 14
clone_size: NA
d_call: NA
j_call: TRBJ1-1
cdr3_aa: CASSLAGMNTEAFF
cdr3_nt: TGCGCCAGCAGCTTGGCAGGAATGAACACTGAAGCTTTCTTT

v_call: TRBV5-4
cdr3_length: 15
clone_size: NA
d_call: NA
j_call: TRBJ2-1
cdr3_aa: CASSTQGLPAGKQFF
cdr3_nt: TGTGCCAGCAGCACACAGGGACTACCAGCGGGGAAGCAGTTCTTC

v_call: TRBV7-7
cdr3_length: 16
clone_size: few
d_call: TRBD1
j_call: TRBJ1-1
cdr3_aa: CASSLDLYRGDTEAFF
cdr3_nt: TGTGCTAGCAGCTTAGACCTGTACAGGGGCGACACTGAAGCTTTCTTT

v_call: TRBV11-3
cdr3_length: 13
clone_size: NA
d_call: NA
j_call: TRBJ2-1
cdr3_aa: CASSPIASAEQFF
cdr3_nt: TGTGCCAGCAGCCCGATAGCCAGTGCCGAGCAGTTCTTC

v_call: TRBV18
cdr3_length: 15
clone_size: NA
d_call: TRBD1
j_call: TRBJ1-5
cdr3_aa: CASSPTGQGTQPQHF
cdr3_nt: TGTGCCAGCTCTCCCACGGGACAGGGGACACAGCCCCAGCATTTT

v_call: TRBV27
cdr3_length: 12
clone_size: NA
d_call: NA
j_call: TRBJ2-1
cdr3_aa: CASSLTRNEQFF
cdr3_nt: TGTGCCAGCAGTTTAACGAGGAATGAGCAGTTCTTC